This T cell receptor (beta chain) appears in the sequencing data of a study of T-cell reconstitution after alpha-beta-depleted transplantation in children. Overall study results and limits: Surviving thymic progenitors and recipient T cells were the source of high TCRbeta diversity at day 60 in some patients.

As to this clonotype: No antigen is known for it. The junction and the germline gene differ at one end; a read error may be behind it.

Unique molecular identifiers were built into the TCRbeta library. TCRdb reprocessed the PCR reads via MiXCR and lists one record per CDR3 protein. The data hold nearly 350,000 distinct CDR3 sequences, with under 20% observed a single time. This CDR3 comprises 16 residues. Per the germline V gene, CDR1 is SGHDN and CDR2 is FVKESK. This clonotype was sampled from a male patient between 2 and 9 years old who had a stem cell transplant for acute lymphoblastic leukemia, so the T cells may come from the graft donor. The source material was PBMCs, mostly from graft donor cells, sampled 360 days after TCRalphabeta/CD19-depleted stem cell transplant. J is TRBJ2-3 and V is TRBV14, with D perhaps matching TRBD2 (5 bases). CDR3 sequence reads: CASSQEPGISTDTQYF. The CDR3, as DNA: TGCGCCAGCAGCCAAGAACCGGGGATTAGCACAGATACGCAGTATTTT.